Listed here is a single TCR beta chain. The sample is drawn from a study of blood T cell repertoires in COVID-19. Study background: The United States, Italy and Spain were the sources of the acute and convalescent COVID-19 samples. The cDNA or gDNA used as material had been derived from T cells, B-cell-depleted T cells, or PBMCs.

The authors' processing: Amplification of reference gene primers provided the estimated nucleated cell counts. Generated by immunoSEQ multiplex PCR, the TCRdb table keeps only in-frame clones and is missing some. V, J and clone size are those of that table, while D and trimming were read from the DNA. Of about 140,000 clones listed, roughly four fifths are singletons. V gave up 5 bases and J gave up 2 bases, with 4 bases separating them. Germline V lookup: CDR1 LNHDA, CDR2 SQIVND (reference sequence). The CDR3 sequence is 11 residues long. The rearrangement uses TRBV19 and TRBJ2-7; D gene ambiguous. Sequenced sample: peripheral blood. This clonotype originated in a woman aged 45-65 years with active or convalescent COVID-19. CDR3 sequence reads: CASSSTYEQYF. The CDR3 DNA reads as TGTGCCAGTAGTTCTACCTACGAGCAGTACTTC. Drawing the rest from reference TRBV19 and TRBJ2-7, the complete variable domain is DGGITQSPKYLFRKEGQNVTLSCEQNLNHDAMYWYRQDPGQGLRLIYYSQIVNDFQKGDIAEGYSVSREKKESFPLTVTSAQKNPTAFYLCASSSTYEQYFGPGTRLTVT.